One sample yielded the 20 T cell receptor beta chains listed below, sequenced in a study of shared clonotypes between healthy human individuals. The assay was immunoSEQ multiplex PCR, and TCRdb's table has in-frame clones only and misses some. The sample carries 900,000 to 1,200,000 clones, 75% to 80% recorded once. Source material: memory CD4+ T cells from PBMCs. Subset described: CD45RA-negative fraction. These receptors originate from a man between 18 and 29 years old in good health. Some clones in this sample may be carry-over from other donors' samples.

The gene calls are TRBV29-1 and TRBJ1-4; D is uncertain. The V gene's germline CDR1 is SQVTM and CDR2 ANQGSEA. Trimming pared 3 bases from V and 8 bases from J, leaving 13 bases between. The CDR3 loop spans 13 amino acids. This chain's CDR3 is CSVDRGVGEKLFF. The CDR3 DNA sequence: TGCAGCGTTGACCGGGGAGTAGGGGAAAAACTGTTTTTT.

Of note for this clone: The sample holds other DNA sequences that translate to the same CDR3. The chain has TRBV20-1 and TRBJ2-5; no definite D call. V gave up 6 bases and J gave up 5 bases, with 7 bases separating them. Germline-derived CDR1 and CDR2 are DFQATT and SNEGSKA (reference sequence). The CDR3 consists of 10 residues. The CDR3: CSAVQETQYF. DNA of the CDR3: TGCAGTGCCGTCCAGGAGACCCAGTACTTC.

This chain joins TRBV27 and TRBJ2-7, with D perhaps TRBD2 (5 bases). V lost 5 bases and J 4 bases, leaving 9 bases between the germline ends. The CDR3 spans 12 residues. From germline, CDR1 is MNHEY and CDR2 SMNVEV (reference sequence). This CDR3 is CASSPLGYEQYF. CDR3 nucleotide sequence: TGTGCCAGCAGTCCACTAGGGTACGAGCAGTACTTC.

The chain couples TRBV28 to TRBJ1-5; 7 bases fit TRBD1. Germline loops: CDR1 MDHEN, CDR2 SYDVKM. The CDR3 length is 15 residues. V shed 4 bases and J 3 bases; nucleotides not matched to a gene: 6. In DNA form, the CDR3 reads TGTGCCAGCAGTTCTGACAGGGCTAACAATCAGCCCCAGCATTTT. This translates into CASSSDRANNQPQHF.

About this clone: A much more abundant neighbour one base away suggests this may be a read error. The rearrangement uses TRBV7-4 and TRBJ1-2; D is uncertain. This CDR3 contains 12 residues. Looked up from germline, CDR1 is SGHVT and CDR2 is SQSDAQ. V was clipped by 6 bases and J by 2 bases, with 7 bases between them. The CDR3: CASSGQNYGYTF. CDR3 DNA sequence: TGTGCCAGCAGTGGGCAGAACTATGGCTACACCTTC.

The CDR3 sequence is CSASPHTEAFF. The CDR3 DNA is TGCAGTGCTAGTCCCCACACTGAAGCTTTCTTT. The genes are TRBV20-1 and TRBJ1-1; D not certain. Germline V gene data show CDR1 as DFQATT and CDR2 as SNEGSKA (reference sequence). This CDR3 contains 11 residues. Trimming left V 3 bases short and J 3 bases short, with 5 bases between.

CDR3 region: CASTQGGTDTQYF. The DNA for the CDR3 is TGCGCCAGCACCCAGGGCGGCACAGATACGCAGTATTTT. The gene calls are TRBV5-1 and TRBJ2-3, with D possibly matching TRBD1 (5 bases). Trimming pared 6 bases from V and 1 base from J, leaving 9 bases between. Germline lookup yields CDR1 SGHRS and CDR2 YFSETQ. The CDR3 is made up of 13 amino acids.

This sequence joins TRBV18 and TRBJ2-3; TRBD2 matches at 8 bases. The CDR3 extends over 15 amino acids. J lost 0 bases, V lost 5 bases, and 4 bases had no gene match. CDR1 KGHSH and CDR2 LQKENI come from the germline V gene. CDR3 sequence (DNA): TGTGCCAGCTCAACATCTAGCGGGAGCACAGATACGCAGTATTTT. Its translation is CASSTSSGSTDTQYF.

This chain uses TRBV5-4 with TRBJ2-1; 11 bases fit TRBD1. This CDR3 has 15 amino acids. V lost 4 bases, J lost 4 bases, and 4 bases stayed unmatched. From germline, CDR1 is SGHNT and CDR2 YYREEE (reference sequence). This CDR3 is CASSKGQGGYNEQFF. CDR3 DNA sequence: TGTGCCAGCAGCAAGGGACAGGGGGGATACAATGAGCAGTTCTTC.

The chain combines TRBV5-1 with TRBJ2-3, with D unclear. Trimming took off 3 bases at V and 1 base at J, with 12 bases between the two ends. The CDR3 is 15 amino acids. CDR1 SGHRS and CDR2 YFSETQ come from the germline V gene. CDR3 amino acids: CASSSNPQGTDTQYF. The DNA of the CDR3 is TGCGCCAGCAGCTCAAACCCTCAGGGCACAGATACGCAGTATTTT.

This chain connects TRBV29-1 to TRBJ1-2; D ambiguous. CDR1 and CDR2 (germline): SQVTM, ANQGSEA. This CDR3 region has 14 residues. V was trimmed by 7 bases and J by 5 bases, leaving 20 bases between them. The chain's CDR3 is CSAAGGKSLYGYTF. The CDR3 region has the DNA TGCAGCGCCGCAGGTGGGAAGTCCCTGTATGGCTACACCTTC. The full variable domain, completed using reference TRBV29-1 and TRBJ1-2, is SAVISQKPSRDICQRGTSLTIQCQVDSQVTMMFWYRQQPGQSLTLIATANQGSEATYESGFVIDKFPISRPNLTFSTLTVSNMSPEDSSIYLCSAAGGKSLYGYTFGSGTRLTVV.

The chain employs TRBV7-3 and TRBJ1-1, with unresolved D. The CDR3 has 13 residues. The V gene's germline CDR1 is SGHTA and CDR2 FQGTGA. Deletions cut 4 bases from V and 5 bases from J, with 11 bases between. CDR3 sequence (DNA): TGTGCCAGCAGCTCCTCACGGGGAACTGAAGCTTTCTTT. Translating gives CASSSSRGTEAFF.

CDR3 nucleotide sequence: TGTGCCAGCCAGTGGGCGGGGAAAAAACTGTTTTTT. Its translation: CASQWAGKKLFF. This rearrangement joins TRBV6-1 to TRBJ1-4; D gene unclear. This CDR3 has 12 residues. The V end was cut by 8 bases, the J end by 9 bases, with 13 bases between. CDR1 is MNHNS, CDR2 SASEGT, per germline.

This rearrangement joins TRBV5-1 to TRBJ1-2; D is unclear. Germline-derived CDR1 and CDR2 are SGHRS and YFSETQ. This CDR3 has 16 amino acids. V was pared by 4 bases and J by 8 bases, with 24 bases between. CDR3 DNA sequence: TGCGCCAGCAGCCGAGACGCGATGATGCTTGACTTGGGCTACACCTTC. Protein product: CASSRDAMMLDLGYTF.

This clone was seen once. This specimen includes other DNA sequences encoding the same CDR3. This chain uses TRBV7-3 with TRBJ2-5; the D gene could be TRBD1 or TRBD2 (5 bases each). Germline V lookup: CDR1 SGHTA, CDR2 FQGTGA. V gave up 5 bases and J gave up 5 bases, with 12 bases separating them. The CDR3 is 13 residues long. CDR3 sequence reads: CASSLGGSETQYF. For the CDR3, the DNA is TGTGCCAGCAGCCTTGGGGGTAGCGAGACCCAGTACTTC.

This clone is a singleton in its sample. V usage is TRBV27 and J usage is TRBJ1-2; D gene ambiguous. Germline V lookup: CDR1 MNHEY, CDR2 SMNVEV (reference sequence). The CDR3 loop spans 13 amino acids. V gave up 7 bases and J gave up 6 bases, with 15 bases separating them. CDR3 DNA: TGTGCCAGCAACCCGGGCCCTGGAGATGGCTACACCTTC. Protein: CASNPGPGDGYTF.

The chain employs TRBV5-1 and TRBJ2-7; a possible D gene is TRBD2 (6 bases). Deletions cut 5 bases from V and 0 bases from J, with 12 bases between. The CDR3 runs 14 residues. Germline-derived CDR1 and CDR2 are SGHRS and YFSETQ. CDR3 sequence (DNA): TGCGCCAGCAGTCCTATAGCGGCCTCCTACGAGCAGTACTTC. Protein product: CASSPIAASYEQYF.

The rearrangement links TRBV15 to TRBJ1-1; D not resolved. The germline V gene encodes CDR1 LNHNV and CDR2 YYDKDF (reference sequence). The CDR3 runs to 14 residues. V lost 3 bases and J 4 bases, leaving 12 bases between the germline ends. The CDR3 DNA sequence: TGTGCCACCAGCAGGGAGGCTGGCGGCACTGAAGCTTTCTTT. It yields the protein CATSREAGGTEAFF.

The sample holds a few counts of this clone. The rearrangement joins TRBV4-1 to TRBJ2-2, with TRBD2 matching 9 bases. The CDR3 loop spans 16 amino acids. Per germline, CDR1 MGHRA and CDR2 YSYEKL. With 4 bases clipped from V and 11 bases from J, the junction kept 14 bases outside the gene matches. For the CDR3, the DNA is TGCGCCAGCAGCCCCTCGGGACTAGCCTTAGGCGGAGAGCTGTTTTTT. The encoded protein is CASSPSGLALGGELFF.

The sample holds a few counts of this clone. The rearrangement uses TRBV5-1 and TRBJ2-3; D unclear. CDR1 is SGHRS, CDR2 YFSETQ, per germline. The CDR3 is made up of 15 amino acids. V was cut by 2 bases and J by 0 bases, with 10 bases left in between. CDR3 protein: CASSFSAASTDTQYF. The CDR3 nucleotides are TGCGCCAGCAGCTTCTCAGCCGCTAGCACAGATACGCAGTATTTT.